Each of the 8 T cell receptor beta chains below was sequenced from the same sample in a study of blood T cell repertoires in COVID-19. Libraries were prepared by immunoSEQ multiplex PCR; TCRdb keeps only in-frame clonotypes and omits some of them. Of hundreds of thousands of clones in the sample, 70% to 90% were seen once. Specimen: PBMCs or T cells enriched from blood (not recorded which). These TCRs come from a woman aged 40 to 50 with acute COVID-19.

The chain combines TRBV27 with TRBJ1-2; D is possibly TRBD1 (6 bases). The germline CDR1 and CDR2 sequences are MNHEY and SMNVEV (reference sequence). V was trimmed by 5 bases and J by 3 bases, leaving 7 bases between them. The CDR3 spans 12 residues. The CDR3 nucleotides read TGTGCCAGCAGTGCAGGGGACTATGGCTACACCTTC. This sequence encodes CASSAGDYGYTF.

In regard to this clone: This may stem from a read error, because a much larger clone lies one nucleotide away. This chain links TRBV7-9 with TRBJ1-1; 8 nucleotides match TRBD1. V dropped 4 bases and J dropped 1; count of bases not matched to a gene: 2. CDR3 length equals 14 residues. The V gene's germline CDR1 is SEHNR and CDR2 FQNEAQ (reference sequence). The CDR3 spells CASSSGQGNTEAFF. DNA for the CDR3: TGTGCCAGCAGCTCCGGACAGGGGAACACTGAAGCTTTCTTT.

In the case of this clone: The junction does not match germline at one end; this may be a read error. The chain joins TRBV7-7 to TRBJ2-1; possible D gene TRBD2, 5 bases. The CDR3 has 15 amino acids. Germline V gives CDR1 SSHAT, CDR2 FNYEAQ (reference sequence). The CDR3 loop reads CASSLSPGGYNEQFF. The CDR3 DNA reads TGTGCTAGCAGCTTATCACCCGGAGGTTACAATGAGCAGTTCTTC.

This clone was detected once. CDR3 DNA: TGTGCCAGCAGCCACCTAAACAGGGGACGGACCGGGGAGCTGTTTTTT. Translating gives CASSHLNRGRTGELFF. This chain links TRBV14 with TRBJ2-2; 7 bases are a match to TRBD1. J lost 5 bases, V lost 3 bases, and 9 bases had no gene match. Germline CDR1 is SGHDN and CDR2 is FVKESK. The CDR3 loop spans 16 amino acids. The entire variable domain, with the rest obtained from reference TRBV14 and TRBJ2-2, is as follows: EAGVTQFPSHSVIEKGQTVTLRCDPISGHDNLYWYRRVMGKEIKFLLHFVKESKQDESGMPNNRFLAERTGGTYSTLKVQPAELEDSGVYFCASSHLNRGRTGELFFGEGSRLTVL.

The rearrangement joins TRBV5-6 to TRBJ1-2; 8 bases match TRBD1. Looked up from germline, CDR1 is SGHDT and CDR2 is YYEEEE. V was pared by 0 bases and J by 6 bases, with 4 bases of the junction left unmatched. The CDR3 is 14 amino acids. CDR3 bases: TGTGCCAGCAGCTTGGGAGACAGGGGCCATGGCTACACCTTC. Its protein product is CASSLGDRGHGYTF.

The rearrangement links TRBV28 to TRBJ1-5, with 8 nucleotides matching TRBD1. The V and J ends lost 5 bases and 7 bases, in that order; junction bases with no gene match: 7. CDR3 length: 14 residues. CDR1 and CDR2 (germline): MDHEN, SYDVKM. CDR3 DNA sequence: TGTGCCAGCAGTAAACAGGGGGGTAGGCAGCCCCAGCATTTT. This translates into CASSKQGGRQPQHF.

This clone was found once. This specimen includes other DNA sequences encoding the same CDR3. The chain couples TRBV18 to TRBJ1-5, with no clear D. Trimming stripped 6 bases from V and 5 bases from J, with 11 bases between. The CDR3 totals 13 residues. The germline CDR1 and CDR2 sequences are KGHSH and LQKENI. DNA of the CDR3: TGTGCCAGCTCCCCGAAGGGAGATCAGCCCCAGCATTTT. Its translation is CASSPKGDQPQHF.

The chain combines TRBV7-2 with TRBJ2-7; D is unresolved. Trimming shortened V by 1 base and J by 4 bases, and 8 bases separated the two germline ends. Germline CDR1 and CDR2: SGHTA and FQGNSA. This CDR3 is 13 amino acids long. The DNA for the CDR3 is TGTGCCAGCAGCTTAGATACTTGGTACGAGCAGTACTTC. It specifies CASSLDTWYEQYF.